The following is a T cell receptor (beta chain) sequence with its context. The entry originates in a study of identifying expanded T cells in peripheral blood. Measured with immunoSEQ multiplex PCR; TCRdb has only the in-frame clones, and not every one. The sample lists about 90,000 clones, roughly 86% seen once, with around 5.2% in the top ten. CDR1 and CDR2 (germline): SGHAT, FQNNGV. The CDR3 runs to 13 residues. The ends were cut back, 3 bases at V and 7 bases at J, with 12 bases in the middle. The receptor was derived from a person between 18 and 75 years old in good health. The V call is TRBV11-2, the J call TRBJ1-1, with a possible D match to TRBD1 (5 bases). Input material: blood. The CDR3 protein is CASSFISGGEAFF. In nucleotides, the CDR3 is TGTGCCAGCAGCTTCATTTCGGGGGGTGAAGCTTTCTTT.